This section outlines one TCR beta chain sequence together with its context. Antigen: not known. The data belong to a study of shared clonotypes between healthy human individuals. The CDR3 is made up of 16 amino acids. The V gene end was trimmed by 7 bases and the J gene end by 4 bases; junction bases not matched to a gene: 7. CDR1 is SNHLY and CDR2 is FYNNEI in the germline V gene. Using about 220 ng DNA, around 30,000 T cell genomes, the sorted-subset replicate PCRs were run. Profiled with immunoSEQ multiplex PCR; TCRdb holds only in-frame clones, not every one. Among some 980,000 clones, around 80% were seen once, and the ten largest hold approximately 1.5%. Study-wide findings and caveats: Inspection by rarefaction showed sorted-subset sequencing to be incomplete despite large depth.

The TCR originated in a young man in good health. The material sequenced was memory CD4+ T cells sorted from blood. Subset described: CD45RA-negative fraction. The rearrangement joins TRBV2 to TRBJ2-5, with 15 bases that match TRBD2. The CDR3 reads CASNGLAGGQGETQYF. The CDR3 coding sequence is TGTGCCAGCAACGGACTAGCGGGGGGGCAGGGAGAGACCCAGTACTTC.